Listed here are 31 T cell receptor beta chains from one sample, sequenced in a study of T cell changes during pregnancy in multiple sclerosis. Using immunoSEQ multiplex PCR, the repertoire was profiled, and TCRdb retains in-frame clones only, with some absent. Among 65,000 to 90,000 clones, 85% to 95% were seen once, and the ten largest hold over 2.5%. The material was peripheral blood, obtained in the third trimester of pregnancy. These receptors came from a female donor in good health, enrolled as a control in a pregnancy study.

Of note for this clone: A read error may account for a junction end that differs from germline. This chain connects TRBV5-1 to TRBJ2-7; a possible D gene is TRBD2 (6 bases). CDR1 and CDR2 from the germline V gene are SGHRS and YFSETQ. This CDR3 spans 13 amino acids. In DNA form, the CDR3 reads TGCGCCAGCAGCCTCGGGGGACCCTACGAGCAGTGCTTC. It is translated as CASSLGGPYEQCF.

This chain's CDR3 is CASSIGVHTYEQYF. In nucleotides, the CDR3 is TGTGCCAGTAGTATCGGGGTACACACCTACGAGCAGTACTTC. The rearrangement uses TRBV19 and TRBJ2-7; possible D gene TRBD2, 5 bases. V lost 3 bases to trimming and J lost 2 bases, with 11 bases between them. Per germline, CDR1 LNHDA and CDR2 SQIVND (reference sequence). The CDR3 consists of 14 residues.

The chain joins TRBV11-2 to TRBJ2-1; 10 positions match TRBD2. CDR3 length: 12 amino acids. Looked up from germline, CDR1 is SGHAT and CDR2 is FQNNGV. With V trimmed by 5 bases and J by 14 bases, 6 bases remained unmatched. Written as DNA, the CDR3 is TGTGCCAGCAGCCACCAGCGGGGGGGCAAGTTCTTC. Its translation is CASSHQRGGKFF. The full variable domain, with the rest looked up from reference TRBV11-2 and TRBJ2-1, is EAGVAQSPRYKIIEKRQSVAFWCNPISGHATLYWYQQILGQGPKLLIQFQNNGVVDDSQLPKDRFSAERLKGVDSTLKIQPAKLEDSAVYLCASSHQRGGKFFGPGTRLTVL.

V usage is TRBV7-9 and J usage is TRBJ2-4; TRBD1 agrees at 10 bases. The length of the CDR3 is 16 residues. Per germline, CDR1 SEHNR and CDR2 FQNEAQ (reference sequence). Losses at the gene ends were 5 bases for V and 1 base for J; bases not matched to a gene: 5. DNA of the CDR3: TGTGCCAGCAGCCCGACAGGGGGCATTGCCAAAAACATTCAGTACTTC. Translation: CASSPTGGIAKNIQYF.

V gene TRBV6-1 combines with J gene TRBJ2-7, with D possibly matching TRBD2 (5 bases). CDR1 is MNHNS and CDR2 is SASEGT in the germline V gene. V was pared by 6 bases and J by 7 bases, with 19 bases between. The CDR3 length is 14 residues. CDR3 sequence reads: CASRRGLESDEQYF. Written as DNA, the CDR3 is TGTGCCAGCAGGAGAGGACTGGAGAGTGATGAGCAGTACTTC.

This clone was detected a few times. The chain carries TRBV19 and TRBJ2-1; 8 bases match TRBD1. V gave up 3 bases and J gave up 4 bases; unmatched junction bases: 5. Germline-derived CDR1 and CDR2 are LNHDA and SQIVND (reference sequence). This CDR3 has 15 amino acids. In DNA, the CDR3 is TGTGCCAGTAGTATCGGGACAGGAGGGTACAATGAGCAGTTCTTC. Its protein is CASSIGTGGYNEQFF.

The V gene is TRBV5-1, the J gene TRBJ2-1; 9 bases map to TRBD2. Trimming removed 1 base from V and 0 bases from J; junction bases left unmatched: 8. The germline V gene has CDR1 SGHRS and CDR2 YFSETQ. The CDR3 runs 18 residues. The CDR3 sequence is CASSLSTSGSRSYNEQFF. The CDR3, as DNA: TGCGCCAGCAGCTTGAGTACTAGCGGGTCTCGCTCCTACAATGAGCAGTTCTTC.

The CDR3 sequence: CASSLDSGGYTF. The CDR3 DNA follows: TGTGCCAGCAGCTTAGACAGCGGGGGCTACACCTTC. This chain connects TRBV7-9 to TRBJ1-2, with D unresolved. There are 12 residues in the CDR3. Germline assignment: CDR1 SEHNR and CDR2 FQNEAQ (reference sequence). V gave up 1 base and J gave up 8 bases, with 8 bases separating them.

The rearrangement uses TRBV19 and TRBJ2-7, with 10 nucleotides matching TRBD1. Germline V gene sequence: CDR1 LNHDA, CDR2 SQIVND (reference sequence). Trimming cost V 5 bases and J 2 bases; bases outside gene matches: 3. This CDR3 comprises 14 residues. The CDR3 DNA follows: TGTGCCAGTAGTCCGGGACAGGGGCCCTACGAGCAGTACTTC. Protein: CASSPGQGPYEQYF.

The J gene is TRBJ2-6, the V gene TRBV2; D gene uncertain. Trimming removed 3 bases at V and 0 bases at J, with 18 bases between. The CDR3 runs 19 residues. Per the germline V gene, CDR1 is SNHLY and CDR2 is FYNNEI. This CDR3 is CASSDPFTVMSSGANVLTF. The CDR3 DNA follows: TGTGCCAGCAGTGACCCATTTACAGTTATGAGCTCTGGGGCCAACGTCCTGACTTTC.

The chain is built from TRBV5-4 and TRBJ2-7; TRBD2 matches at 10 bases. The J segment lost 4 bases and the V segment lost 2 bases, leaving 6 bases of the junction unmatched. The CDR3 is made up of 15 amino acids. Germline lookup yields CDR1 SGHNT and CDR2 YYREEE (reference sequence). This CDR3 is CASSFAAGGQYEQYF. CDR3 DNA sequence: TGTGCCAGCAGCTTCGCAGCGGGGGGGCAGTACGAGCAGTACTTC.

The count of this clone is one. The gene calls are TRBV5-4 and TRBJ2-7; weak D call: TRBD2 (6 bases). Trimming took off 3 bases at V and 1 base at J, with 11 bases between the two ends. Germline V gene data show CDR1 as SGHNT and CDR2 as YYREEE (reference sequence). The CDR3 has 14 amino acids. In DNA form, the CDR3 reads TGTGCCAGCAGCTACGGGGGATTTTCCTACGAGCAGTACTTC. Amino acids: CASSYGGFSYEQYF.

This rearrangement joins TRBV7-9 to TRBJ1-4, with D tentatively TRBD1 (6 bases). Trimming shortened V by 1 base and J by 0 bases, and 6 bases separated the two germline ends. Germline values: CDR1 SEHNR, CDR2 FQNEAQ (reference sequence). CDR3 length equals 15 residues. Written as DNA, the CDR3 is TGTGCCAGCAGCTTAGGGGGGCCAACTAATGAAAAACTGTTTTTT. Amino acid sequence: CASSLGGPTNEKLFF. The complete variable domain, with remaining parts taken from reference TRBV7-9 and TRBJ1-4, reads DTGVSQNPRHKITKRGQNVTFRCDPISEHNRLYWYRQTLGQGPEFLTYFQNEAQLEKSRLLSDRFSAERPKGSFSTLEIQRTEQGDSAMYLCASSLGGPTNEKLFFGSGTQLSVL.

The CDR3 region is CASSTTGHYGYTF. The CDR3 DNA reads as TGTGCCAGCAGCACGACAGGACACTATGGCTACACCTTC. The gene calls are TRBV7-9 and TRBJ1-2; D may be TRBD1 (6 bases). V was shortened by 5 bases and J by 3 bases, with 10 bases between the two germline ends. Germline V gene sequence: CDR1 SEHNR, CDR2 FQNEAQ (reference sequence). The CDR3 contains 13 residues. Based on the CDR3 plus reference TRBV7-9 and TRBJ1-2, the full variable domain is DTGVSQNPRHKITKRGQNVTFRCDPISEHNRLYWYRQTLGQGPEFLTYFQNEAQLEKSRLLSDRFSAERPKGSFSTLEIQRTEQGDSAMYLCASSTTGHYGYTFGSGTRLTVV.

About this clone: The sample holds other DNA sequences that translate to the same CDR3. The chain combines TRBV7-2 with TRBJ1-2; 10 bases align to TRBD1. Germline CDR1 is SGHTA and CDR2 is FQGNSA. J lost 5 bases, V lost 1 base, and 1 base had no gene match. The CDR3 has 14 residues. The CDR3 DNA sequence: TGTGCCAGCAGCTTAGGACAGGGGGCATATGGCTACACCTTC. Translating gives CASSLGQGAYGYTF.

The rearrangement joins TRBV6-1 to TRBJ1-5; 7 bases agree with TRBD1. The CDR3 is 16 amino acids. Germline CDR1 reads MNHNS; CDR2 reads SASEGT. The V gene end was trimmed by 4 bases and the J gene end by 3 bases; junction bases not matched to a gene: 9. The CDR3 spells CASSGPWTGINQPQHF. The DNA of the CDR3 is TGTGCCAGCAGTGGCCCCTGGACAGGAATCAATCAGCCCCAGCATTTT.

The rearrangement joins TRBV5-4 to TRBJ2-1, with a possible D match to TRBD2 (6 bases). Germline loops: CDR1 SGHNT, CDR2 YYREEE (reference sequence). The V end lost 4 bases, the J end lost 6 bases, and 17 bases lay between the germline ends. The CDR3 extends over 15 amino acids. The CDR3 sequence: CASSPWGEEINEQFF. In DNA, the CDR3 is TGTGCCAGCAGCCCATGGGGGGAGGAAATCAATGAGCAGTTCTTC.

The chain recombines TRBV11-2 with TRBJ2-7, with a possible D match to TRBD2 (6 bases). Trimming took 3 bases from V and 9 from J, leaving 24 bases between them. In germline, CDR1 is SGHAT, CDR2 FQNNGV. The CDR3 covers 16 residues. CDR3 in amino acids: CASSFPRGVGGRVQYF. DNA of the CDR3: TGTGCCAGCAGCTTCCCCCGAGGTGTCGGGGGTAGGGTGCAGTACTTC.

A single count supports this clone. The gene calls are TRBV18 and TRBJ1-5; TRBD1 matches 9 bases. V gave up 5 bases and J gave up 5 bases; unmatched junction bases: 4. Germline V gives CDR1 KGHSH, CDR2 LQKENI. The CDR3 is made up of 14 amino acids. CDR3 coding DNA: TGTGCCAGCTCAAGGGACAGGGCTTATCAGCCCCAGCATTTT. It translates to CASSRDRAYQPQHF.

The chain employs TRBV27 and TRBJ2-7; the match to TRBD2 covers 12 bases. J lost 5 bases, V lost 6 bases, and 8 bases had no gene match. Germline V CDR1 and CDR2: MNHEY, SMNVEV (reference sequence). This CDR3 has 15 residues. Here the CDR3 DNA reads TGTGCCAGCAGCATCCTAGCGGGAGGGCCTAACGAGCAGTACTTC. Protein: CASSILAGGPNEQYF.

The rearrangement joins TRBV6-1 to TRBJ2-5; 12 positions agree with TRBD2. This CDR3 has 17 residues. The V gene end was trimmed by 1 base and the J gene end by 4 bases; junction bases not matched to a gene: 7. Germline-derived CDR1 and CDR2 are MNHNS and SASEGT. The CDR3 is CASSEVPTSGRGETQYF. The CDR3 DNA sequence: TGTGCCAGCAGTGAAGTACCGACTAGCGGGAGAGGAGAGACCCAGTACTTC.

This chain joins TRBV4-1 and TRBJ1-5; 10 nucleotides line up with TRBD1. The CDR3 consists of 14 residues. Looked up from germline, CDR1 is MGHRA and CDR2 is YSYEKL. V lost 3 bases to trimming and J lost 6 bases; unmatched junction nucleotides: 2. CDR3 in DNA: TGCGCCAGCAGCCAGGGGACAGGGGCTCAGCCCCAGCATTTT. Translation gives CASSQGTGAQPQHF.

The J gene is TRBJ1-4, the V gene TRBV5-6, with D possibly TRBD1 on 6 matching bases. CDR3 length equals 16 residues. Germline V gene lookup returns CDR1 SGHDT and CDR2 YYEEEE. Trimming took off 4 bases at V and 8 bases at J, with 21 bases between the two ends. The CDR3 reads CASSPSGELGKEKLFF. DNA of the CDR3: TGTGCCAGCAGCCCCTCAGGGGAGTTAGGTAAAGAAAAACTGTTTTTT. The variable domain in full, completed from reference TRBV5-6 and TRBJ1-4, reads DAGVTQSPTHLIKTRGQQVTLRCSPKSGHDTVSWYQQALGQGPQFIFQYYEEEERQRGNFPDRFSGHQFPNYSSELNVNALLLGDSALYLCASSPSGELGKEKLFFGSGTQLSVL.

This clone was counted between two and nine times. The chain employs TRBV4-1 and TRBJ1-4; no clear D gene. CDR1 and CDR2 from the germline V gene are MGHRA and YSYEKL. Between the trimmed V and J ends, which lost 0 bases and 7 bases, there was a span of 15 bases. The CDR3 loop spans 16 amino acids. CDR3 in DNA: TGCGCCAGCAGCCAAGATCCCGGGGTGGTGAGTGAAAAACTGTTTTTT. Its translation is CASSQDPGVVSEKLFF.

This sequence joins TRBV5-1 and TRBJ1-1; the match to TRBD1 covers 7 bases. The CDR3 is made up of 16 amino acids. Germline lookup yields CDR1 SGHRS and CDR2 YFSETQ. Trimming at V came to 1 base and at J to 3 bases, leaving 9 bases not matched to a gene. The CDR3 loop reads CASSLYLDRHHTEAFF. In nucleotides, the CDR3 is TGCGCCAGCAGCTTGTACCTGGACAGGCATCACACTGAAGCTTTCTTT.

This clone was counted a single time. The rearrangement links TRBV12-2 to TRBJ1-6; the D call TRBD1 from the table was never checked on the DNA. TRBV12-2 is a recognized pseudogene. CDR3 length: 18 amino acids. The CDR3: CASRLGVETGTVSSPLHF. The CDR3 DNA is TGTGCAAGTCGCTTAGGCGTGGAGACGGGGACAGTATCTTCACCCCTCCACTTT.

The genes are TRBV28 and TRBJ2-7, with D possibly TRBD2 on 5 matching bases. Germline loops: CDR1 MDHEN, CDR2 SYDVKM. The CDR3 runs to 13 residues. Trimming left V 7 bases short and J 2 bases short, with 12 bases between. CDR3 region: CASKRQATYEQYF. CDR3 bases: TGTGCCAGCAAGCGGCAAGCGACCTACGAGCAGTACTTC. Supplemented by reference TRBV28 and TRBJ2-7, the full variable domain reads DVKVTQSSRYLVKRTGEKVFLECVQDMDHENMFWYRQDPGLGLRLIYFSYDVKMKEKGDIPEGYSVSREKKERFSLILESASTNQTSMYLCASKRQATYEQYFGPGTRLTVT.

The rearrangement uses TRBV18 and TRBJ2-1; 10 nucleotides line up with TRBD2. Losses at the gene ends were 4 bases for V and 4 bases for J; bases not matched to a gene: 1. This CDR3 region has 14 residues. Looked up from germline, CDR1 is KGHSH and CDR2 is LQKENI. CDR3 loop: CASSQLAGYNEQFF. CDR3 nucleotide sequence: TGTGCCAGCTCACAACTAGCGGGGTACAATGAGCAGTTCTTC.

The CDR3 region has the DNA TGTGCCAGCTCACCCCCTCTCGGGGGGGATAACACCGGGGAGCTGTTTTTT. Its protein is CASSPPLGGDNTGELFF. V gene TRBV18 combines with J gene TRBJ2-2, with 8 nucleotides matching TRBD2. V lost 3 bases, J lost 2 bases, and 8 bases stayed unmatched. Per the germline V gene, CDR1 is KGHSH and CDR2 is LQKENI. The CDR3 loop spans 17 amino acids.

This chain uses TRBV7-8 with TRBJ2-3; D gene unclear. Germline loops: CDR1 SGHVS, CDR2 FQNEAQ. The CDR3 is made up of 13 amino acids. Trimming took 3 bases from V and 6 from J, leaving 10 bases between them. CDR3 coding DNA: TGTGCCAGCAGCTTCACAAACGGGGATACGCAGTATTTT. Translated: CASSFTNGDTQYF.

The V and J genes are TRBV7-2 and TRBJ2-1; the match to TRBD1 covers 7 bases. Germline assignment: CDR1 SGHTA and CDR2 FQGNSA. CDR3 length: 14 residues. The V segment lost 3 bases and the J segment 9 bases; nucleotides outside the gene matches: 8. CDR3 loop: CASSFTTGLSEQFF. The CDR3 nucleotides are TGTGCCAGCAGCTTTACGACAGGGTTGAGTGAGCAGTTCTTC.